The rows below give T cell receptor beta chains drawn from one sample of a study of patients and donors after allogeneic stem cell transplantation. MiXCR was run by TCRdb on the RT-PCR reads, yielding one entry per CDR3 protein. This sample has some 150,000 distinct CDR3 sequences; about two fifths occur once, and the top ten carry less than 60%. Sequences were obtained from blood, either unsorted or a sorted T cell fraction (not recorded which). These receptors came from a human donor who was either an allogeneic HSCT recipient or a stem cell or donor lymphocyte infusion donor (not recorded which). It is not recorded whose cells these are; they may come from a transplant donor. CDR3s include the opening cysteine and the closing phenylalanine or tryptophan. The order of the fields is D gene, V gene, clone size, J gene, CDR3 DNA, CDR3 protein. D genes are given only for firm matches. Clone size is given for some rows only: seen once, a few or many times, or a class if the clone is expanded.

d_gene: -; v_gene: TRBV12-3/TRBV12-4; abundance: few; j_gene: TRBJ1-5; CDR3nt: TGTGCCAGCAACCCGACAGGACATAGCAATCAGCCCCAGCATTTT; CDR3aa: CASNPTGHSNQPQHF
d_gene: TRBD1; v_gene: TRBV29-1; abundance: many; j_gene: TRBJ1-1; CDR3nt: TGCAGCGTTGAAGGGACAGGGCTCGGTGAAGCTTTCTTT; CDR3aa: CSVEGTGLGEAFF
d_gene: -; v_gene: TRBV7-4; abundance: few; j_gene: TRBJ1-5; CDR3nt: TGTGCCAGCAGCTTAAGCGGAAGCCCACATGGGCAGCCCCAGCATTTT; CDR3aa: CASSLSGSPHGQPQHF
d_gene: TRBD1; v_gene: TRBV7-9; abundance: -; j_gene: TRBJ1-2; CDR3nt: TGTGCCAGCAGCTCCGGGACAGGGCAAGATGGCTACACCTTC; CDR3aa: CASSSGTGQDGYTF
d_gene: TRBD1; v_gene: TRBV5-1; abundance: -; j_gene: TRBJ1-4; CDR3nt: TGCGCCAGCAGCTTGATGACAGGGGAAAATGAAAAACTGTTTTTT; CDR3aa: CASSLMTGENEKLFF
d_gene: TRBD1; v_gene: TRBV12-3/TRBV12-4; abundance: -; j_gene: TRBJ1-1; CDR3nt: TGTGCCAGCAGTTCTGACAGGGCTCTAAACACTGAAGCTTTCTTT; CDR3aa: CASSSDRALNTEAFF
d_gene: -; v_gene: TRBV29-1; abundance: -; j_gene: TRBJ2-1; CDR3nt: TGCAGCGTCGGGGGTGACTCCGCCTACAATGAGCAGTTCTTC; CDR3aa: CSVGGDSAYNEQFF
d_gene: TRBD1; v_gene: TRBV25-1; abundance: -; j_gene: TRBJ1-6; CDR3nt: TGTGCCAGCAGTGTTACAGGGGGTGGCCCCCTCCACTTT; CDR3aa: CASSVTGGGPLHF
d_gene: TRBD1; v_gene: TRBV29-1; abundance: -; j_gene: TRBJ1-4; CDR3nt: TGCAGCGTTGAAGTGAGCGGGACAGGGAACGAAAAACTGTTTTTT; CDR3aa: CSVEVSGTGNEKLFF
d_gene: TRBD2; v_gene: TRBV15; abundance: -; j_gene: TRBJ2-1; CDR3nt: TGTGCCACCAGCAGAATGGGGGGGTCCTACAATGAGCAGTTCTTC; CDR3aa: CATSRMGGSYNEQFF
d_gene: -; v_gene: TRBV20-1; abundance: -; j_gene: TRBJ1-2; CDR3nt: TGCAGTGCTAGAGACCTGCCTAGGGGATTCGTCCGCTATGGCTACACCTTC; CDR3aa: CSARDLPRGFVRYGYTF
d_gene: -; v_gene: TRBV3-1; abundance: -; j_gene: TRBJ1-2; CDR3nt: TGTGCCAGCAGCCAAGTAACAGGACCCTATGGCTACACCTTC; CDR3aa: CASSQVTGPYGYTF
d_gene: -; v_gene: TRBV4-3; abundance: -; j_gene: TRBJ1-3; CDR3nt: TGCGCCAGCAGCCAAGATATGCAGATAAACACCATATATTTT; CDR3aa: CASSQDMQINTIYF
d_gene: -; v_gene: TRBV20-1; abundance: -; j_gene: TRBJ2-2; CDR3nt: TGCAGTGCTAGCCGTCCCCCCGGGGAGCTGTTTTTT; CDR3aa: CSASRPPGELFF
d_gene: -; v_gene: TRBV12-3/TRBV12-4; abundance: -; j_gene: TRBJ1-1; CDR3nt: TGTGCCAGCCGAGCCCGTCGGCTGCAGAACACTGAAGCTTTCTTT; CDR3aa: CASRARRLQNTEAFF
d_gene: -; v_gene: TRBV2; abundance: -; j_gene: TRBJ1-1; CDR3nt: TGTGCCAGCGTGAGGGAGGCGGACACTGAAGCTTTCTTT; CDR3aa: CASVREADTEAFF
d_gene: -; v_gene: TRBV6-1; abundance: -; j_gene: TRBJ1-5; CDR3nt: TGTGCCAGCAGAGCCCTGGGGAAGGCTTATAGCAATCAGCCCCAGCATTTT; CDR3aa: CASRALGKAYSNQPQHF
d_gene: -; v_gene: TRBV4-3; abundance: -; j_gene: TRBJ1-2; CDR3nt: TGCGCCAGCAGCCAAGAATGGACAGAGATTCTCTATGGCTACACCTTC; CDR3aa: CASSQEWTEILYGYTF
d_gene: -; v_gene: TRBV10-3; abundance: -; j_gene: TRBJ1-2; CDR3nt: TGTGCCATCAGTGATGGGTTAGCAGGCCTTAACTATGGCTACACCTTC; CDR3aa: CAISDGLAGLNYGYTF
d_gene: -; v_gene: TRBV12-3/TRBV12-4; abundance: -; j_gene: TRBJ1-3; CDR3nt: TGTGCCAGCAGTAGAGTTCAGGGGCCCGAGGAGATGGTTTCTGGAAACACCATATATTTT; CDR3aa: CASSRVQGPEEMVSGNTIYF
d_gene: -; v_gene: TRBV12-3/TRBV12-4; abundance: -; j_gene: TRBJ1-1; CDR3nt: TGTGCCAGCAGTTTCCAGACTTGGAACACTGAAGCTTTCTTT; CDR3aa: CASSFQTWNTEAFF
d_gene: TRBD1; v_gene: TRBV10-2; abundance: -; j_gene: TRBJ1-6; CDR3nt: TGCGCCAGCAGAGGGACAGGGGGCTTGATGGATTCACCCCTCCACTTT; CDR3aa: CASRGTGGLMDSPLHF
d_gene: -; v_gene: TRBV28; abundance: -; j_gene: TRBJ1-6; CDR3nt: TGTGCCAGCCACAGACGGGCGTCGAATTCACCCCTCCACTTT; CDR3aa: CASHRRASNSPLHF
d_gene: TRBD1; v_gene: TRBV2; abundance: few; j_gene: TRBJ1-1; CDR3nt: TGTGCCAGCAGTGAACAGGGGGGGACTGAAGCTTTCTTT; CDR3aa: CASSEQGGTEAFF
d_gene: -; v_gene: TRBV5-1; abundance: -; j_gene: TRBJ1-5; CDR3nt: TGCGCCAGCAGCTTGGGACCCCCACTAGGCAATCAGCCCCAGCATTTT; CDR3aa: CASSLGPPLGNQPQHF
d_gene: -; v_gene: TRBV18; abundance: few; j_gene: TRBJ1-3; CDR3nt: TGTGCCAGCTCACCACCGGGGATCTCTGGAAACACCATATATTTT; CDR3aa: CASSPPGISGNTIYF
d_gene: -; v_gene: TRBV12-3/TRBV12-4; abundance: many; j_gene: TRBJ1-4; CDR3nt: TGTGCCAGCAGGCCGGCGGGCGGGAGTGAAAAACTGTTTTTT; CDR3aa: CASRPAGGSEKLFF
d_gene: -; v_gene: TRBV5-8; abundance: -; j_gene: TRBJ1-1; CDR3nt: TGTGCCAGCAGCCGGGGAGCGGTGAACACTGAAGCTTTCTTT; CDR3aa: CASSRGAVNTEAFF
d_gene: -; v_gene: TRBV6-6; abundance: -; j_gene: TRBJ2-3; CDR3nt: TGTGCCAGCACCCACGCGACGGATACGCAGTATTTT; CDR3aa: CASTHATDTQYF
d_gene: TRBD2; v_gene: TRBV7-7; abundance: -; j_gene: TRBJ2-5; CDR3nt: TGTGCTAGCAGCCAAGGGACTAGCGGACAAGAGACCCAGTACTTC; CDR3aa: CASSQGTSGQETQYF
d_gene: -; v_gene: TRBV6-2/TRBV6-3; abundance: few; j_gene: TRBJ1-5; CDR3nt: TGTGCCAGCAGACCCAACTTCCAAGGTAGCAGACAGCCCCAGCATTTT; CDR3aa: CASRPNFQGSRQPQHF
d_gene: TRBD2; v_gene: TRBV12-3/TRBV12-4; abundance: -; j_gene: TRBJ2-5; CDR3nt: TGTGCCAGCAGTCGCCGACTAGCGGGGATCCAAGAGACCCAGTACTTC; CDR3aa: CASSRRLAGIQETQYF
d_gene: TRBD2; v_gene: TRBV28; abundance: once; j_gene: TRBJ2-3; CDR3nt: TGTGCCAGCAGCCTGGGGACTAGCGGCCGTTGGGATACGCAGTATTTT; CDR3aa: CASSLGTSGRWDTQYF
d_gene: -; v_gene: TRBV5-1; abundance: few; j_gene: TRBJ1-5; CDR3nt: TGCGCCAGCAGCTTAGATTTCGGTAGCAATCAGCCCCAGCATTTT; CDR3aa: CASSLDFGSNQPQHF
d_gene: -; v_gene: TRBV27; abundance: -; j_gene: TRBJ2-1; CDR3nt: TGTGCCAGCAGTTTAGCATATCCTTTCTCCTACAATGAGCAGTTCTTC; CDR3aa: CASSLAYPFSYNEQFF
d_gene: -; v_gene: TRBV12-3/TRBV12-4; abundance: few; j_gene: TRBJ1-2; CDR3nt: TGTGCCAGCAGTGATGGAACGGGCTATGGCTACACCTTC; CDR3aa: CASSDGTGYGYTF
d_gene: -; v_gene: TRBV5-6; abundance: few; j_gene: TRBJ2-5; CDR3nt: TGTGCCAGCAGCCTACTACAAGAGACCCAGTACTTC; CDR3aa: CASSLLQETQYF
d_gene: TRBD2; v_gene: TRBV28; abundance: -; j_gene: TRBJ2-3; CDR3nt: TGTGCCAGCAGTTATCCCCCGAGCGGGGGCACAGATACGCAGTATTTT; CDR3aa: CASSYPPSGGTDTQYF
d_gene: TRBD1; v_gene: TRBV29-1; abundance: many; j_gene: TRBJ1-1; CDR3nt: TGCAGCGTTACGACAGGGGTGAACACTGAAGCTTTCTTT; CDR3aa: CSVTTGVNTEAFF
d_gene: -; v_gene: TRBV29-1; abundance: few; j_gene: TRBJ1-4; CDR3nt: TGCAGCGCCCGGGGGCGCGTTGAAAAACTGTTTTTT; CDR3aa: CSARGRVEKLFF
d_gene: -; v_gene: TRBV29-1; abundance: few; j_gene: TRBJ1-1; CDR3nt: TGCAGCGCTTCACAGGGCCCCGGGGGTACTGAAGCTTTCTTT; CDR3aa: CSASQGPGGTEAFF
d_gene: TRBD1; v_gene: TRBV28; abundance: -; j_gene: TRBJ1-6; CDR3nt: TGTGCCAGCAGTTTCCGGGACAGGGGAAATTCACCCCTCCACTTT; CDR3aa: CASSFRDRGNSPLHF
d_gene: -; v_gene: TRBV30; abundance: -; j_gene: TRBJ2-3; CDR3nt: TGTGCCTGGTGTGTCGGGGGCGGGGCAGATACGCAGTATTTT; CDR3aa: CAWCVGGGADTQYF
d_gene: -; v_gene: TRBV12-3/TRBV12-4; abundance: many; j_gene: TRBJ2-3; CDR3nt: TGTGCCAGCAGTTTAGGTGGGGTAAGCACAGATACGCAGTATTTT; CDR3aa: CASSLGGVSTDTQYF
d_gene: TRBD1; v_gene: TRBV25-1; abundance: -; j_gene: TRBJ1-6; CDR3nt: TGTGCCAGCAGTGAGGAACAGGGGTACTATAATTCACCCCTCCACTTT; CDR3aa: CASSEEQGYYNSPLHF
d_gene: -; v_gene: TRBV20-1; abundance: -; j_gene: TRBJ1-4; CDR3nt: TGCAGTGCTAGGGTAGTGGCTGAAAAACTGTTTTTT; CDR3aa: CSARVVAEKLFF
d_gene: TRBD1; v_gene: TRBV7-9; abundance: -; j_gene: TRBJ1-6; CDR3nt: TGTGCCAGCAGCTTCAGGCTGGGACAGACCAATTCACCCCTCCACTTT; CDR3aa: CASSFRLGQTNSPLHF
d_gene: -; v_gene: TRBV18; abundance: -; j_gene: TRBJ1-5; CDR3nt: TGTGCCAGCTCACCAAGTACACAGGCGTTTCAGCCCCAGCATTTT; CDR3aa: CASSPSTQAFQPQHF
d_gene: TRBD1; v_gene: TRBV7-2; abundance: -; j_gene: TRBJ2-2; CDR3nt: TGTGCCAGCAGCTTGACAGGGTACACCGGGGAGCTGTTTTTT; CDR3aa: CASSLTGYTGELFF
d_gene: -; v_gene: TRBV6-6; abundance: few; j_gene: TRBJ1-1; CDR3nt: TGTGCCAGCACCCACAGGCGAATGAACACTGAAGCTTTCTTT; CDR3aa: CASTHRRMNTEAFF